The present T cell receptor (beta chain) was sequenced within a study of blood T cell repertoires in COVID-19. Study summary: The United States, Italy and Spain provided the acute and convalescent COVID-19 samples.

Sequenced by immunoSEQ multiplex PCR; TCRdb stores in-frame clones only, minus some. The sample carries about 130,000 clones, approximately 80% recorded once. The sample taken for sequencing was peripheral blood. The TCR sequence derives from a man in his 60s who had recovered from COVID-19.

CDR3 sequence: CASSPGQGETQYF. The CDR3 DNA is TGTGCCAGCTCGCCTGGACAGGGGGAGACGCAGTATTTT. The chain recombines TRBV18 with TRBJ2-3, with 10 bases fitting TRBD1. Germline CDR1 is KGHSH and CDR2 is LQKENI. The V gene end was trimmed by 6 bases and the J gene end by 9 bases; junction bases not matched to a gene: 6. The CDR3 has 13 residues.